Below are 15 T cell receptor beta chains sequenced from a single sample in a study of cytomegalovirus exposure and HLA in healthy donors. PCR was performed using 60 Vbeta and 13 Jbeta primers. Profiled with immunoSEQ multiplex PCR; TCRdb holds only in-frame clones, not every one. The sample lists some 98,000 clones, about 81% occurring once. Input material: PBMCs. These receptors originate from a man in his forties in good health and CMV-seronegative.

The rearrangement links TRBV18 to TRBJ2-3; TRBD2 agrees at 10 bases. There are 17 residues in the CDR3. Losses at the gene ends were 2 bases for V and 0 bases for J; bases not matched to a gene: 5. CDR1 is KGHSH, CDR2 LQKENI, per germline. The CDR3 nucleotides are TGTGCCAGCTCACCATCCTCTAGCGGGGGAAGCACAGATACGCAGTATTTT. It is translated as CASSPSSSGGSTDTQYF. Based on the CDR3 plus reference TRBV18 and TRBJ2-3, the full variable domain is NAGVMQNPRHLVRRRGQEARLRCSPMKGHSHVYWYRQLPEEGLKFMVYLQKENIIDESGMPKERFSAEFPKEGPSILRIQQVVRGDSAAYFCASSPSSSGGSTDTQYFGPGTRLTVL.

This chain uses TRBV28 with TRBJ1-2; possibly TRBD1 for D (5 bases). The CDR3 loop spans 13 amino acids. Per germline, CDR1 MDHEN and CDR2 SYDVKM. Trimming took 5 bases from V and 8 from J, leaving 15 bases between them. The CDR3 is CASSLPGLGGYTF. Here the CDR3 DNA reads TGTGCCAGCAGTCTCCCGGGACTAGGGGGCTACACCTTC.

The genes are TRBV7-9 and TRBJ2-1; D is perhaps TRBD2 (7 bases). Germline V gene lookup returns CDR1 SEHNR and CDR2 FQNEAQ (reference sequence). CDR3 length: 16 residues. Trimming took 7 bases from V and 8 from J, leaving 24 bases between them. Written as DNA, the CDR3 is TGTGCCAGCACCGCGTCCCAGGGCGGGGGCTGGGATGAGCAGTTCTTC. Translated, it gives CASTASQGGGWDEQFF.

This chain joins TRBV5-6 and TRBJ2-6; D not resolved. This CDR3 has 16 residues. Germline CDR1 reads SGHDT; CDR2 reads YYEEEE. V lost 2 bases to trimming and J lost 0 bases, with 9 bases between them. Written as DNA, the CDR3 is TGTGCCAGCAGCTTTGTCACCAGCTCTGGGGCCAACGTCCTGACTTTC. This sequence encodes CASSFVTSSGANVLTF.

The V call is TRBV5-5, the J call TRBJ1-5; 8 bases match TRBD1. The J segment lost 2 bases and the V segment lost 4 bases, leaving 8 bases of the junction unmatched. The germline gives CDR1 SGHKS, CDR2 YYEKEE (reference sequence). CDR3 size: 16 residues. The CDR3 region is CASSPGQGRGNQPQHF. For the CDR3, the DNA is TGTGCCAGCAGCCCAGGACAGGGAAGGGGCAATCAGCCCCAGCATTTT.

The chain combines TRBV11-1 with TRBJ2-5; TRBD2 agrees at 10 bases. Germline V gene data show CDR1 as SGHAT and CDR2 as FQDESV (reference sequence). The CDR3 consists of 16 residues. The junction had 3 bases not matched to a gene; V was cut back by 1 base and J by 1 base. This CDR3 is CASSLVAGGLQETQYF. DNA for the CDR3: TGTGCCAGCAGCTTAGTAGCGGGGGGTCTCCAAGAGACCCAGTACTTC.

The CDR3 nucleotides are TGCGCCAGCAGCCGGACCGGGACAGACCCTGGAAACACCATATATTTT. Its protein is CASSRTGTDPGNTIYF. The rearrangement links TRBV5-1 to TRBJ1-3, with 7 positions matching TRBD1. J lost 2 bases, V lost 4 bases, and 9 bases had no gene match. This CDR3 is 16 amino acids long. Germline V gene lookup returns CDR1 SGHRS and CDR2 YFSETQ.

The chain is built from TRBV7-2 and TRBJ1-6, with D uncertain. From germline, CDR1 is SGHTA and CDR2 FQGNSA. Deletions cut 6 bases from V and 4 bases from J, with 7 bases between. CDR3 length equals 13 residues. The CDR3 DNA is TGTGCCAGCAGTCGAGGATATAATTCACCCCTCCACTTT. It specifies CASSRGYNSPLHF.

This clone showed up just once. This chain connects TRBV6-5 to TRBJ2-5, with D maybe TRBD2 (6 bases). CDR3 size: 12 residues. Trimming removed 8 bases from V and 5 bases from J, with 12 bases in between. Per germline, CDR1 MNHEY and CDR2 SVGAGI. The chain's CDR3 is CASYGGGETQYF. Here the CDR3 DNA reads TGTGCCAGCTACGGGGGTGGGGAGACCCAGTACTTC.

This clone was seen a few times. The chain couples TRBV10-1 to TRBJ1-5; D is ambiguous. The CDR3 covers 15 residues. Per the germline V gene, CDR1 is WNHNN and CDR2 is SYGVQD (reference sequence). Trimming removed 2 bases from V and 2 bases from J, with 10 bases in between. CDR3 nucleotides: TGCGCCAGCAGTGAGCCGGGTTTGCGCAATCAGCCCCAGCATTTT. Amino acids: CASSEPGLRNQPQHF.

The genes are TRBV7-7 and TRBJ2-7; 12 bases agree with TRBD1. This CDR3 comprises 15 residues. After removal of 2 bases from V and 6 bases from J, the junction contained 5 bases not matched to a gene. The germline V gene has CDR1 SSHAT and CDR2 FNYEAQ (reference sequence). The CDR3 loop reads CASSLRGQGAGEQYF. The CDR3 DNA sequence: TGTGCCAGCAGCTTAAGGGGACAGGGGGCGGGCGAGCAGTACTTC.

The chain carries TRBV28 and TRBJ1-4; D is unresolved. The CDR3 runs 14 residues. V was clipped by 6 bases and J by 7 bases, with 15 bases between them. Germline V gene data show CDR1 as MDHEN and CDR2 as SYDVKM. The CDR3 here is CASRPAGSGEKLFF. The CDR3, as DNA: TGTGCCAGCAGGCCGGCGGGCTCAGGTGAAAAACTGTTTTTT.

V and J are TRBV28 and TRBJ1-2; D uncertain. The V end lost 10 bases, the J end lost 4 bases, and 10 bases lay between the germline ends. CDR1 MDHEN and CDR2 SYDVKM come from the germline V gene. There are 11 residues in the CDR3. CDR3 sequence: CATRSSYGYTF. In DNA form, the CDR3 reads TGTGCCACCAGATCTTCCTATGGCTACACCTTC.

This clone is a singleton in its sample. This chain connects TRBV27 to TRBJ2-5, with TRBD1 identical over 9 bases. The J call may not be correct, given that the DNA end is closer to TRBJ2-7. The CDR3 has 13 residues. Germline loops: CDR1 MNHEY, CDR2 SMNVEV (reference sequence). The CDR3 bases are TGTGCCAGCACCGGACAGGGGACCTACGAGCAGTACTTC. Translation: CASTGQGTYEQYF.

A few counts support this clone. The chain recombines TRBV6-1 with TRBJ2-1; 12 nucleotides line up with TRBD2. CDR3 length equals 15 residues. The V gene end was trimmed by 4 bases and the J gene end by 9 bases; junction bases not matched to a gene: 7. Looked up from germline, CDR1 is MNHNS and CDR2 is SASEGT. CDR3: CASSVASGGAGEQFF. In nucleotides, the CDR3 is TGTGCCAGCAGTGTCGCTAGCGGGGGGGCTGGTGAGCAGTTCTTC.